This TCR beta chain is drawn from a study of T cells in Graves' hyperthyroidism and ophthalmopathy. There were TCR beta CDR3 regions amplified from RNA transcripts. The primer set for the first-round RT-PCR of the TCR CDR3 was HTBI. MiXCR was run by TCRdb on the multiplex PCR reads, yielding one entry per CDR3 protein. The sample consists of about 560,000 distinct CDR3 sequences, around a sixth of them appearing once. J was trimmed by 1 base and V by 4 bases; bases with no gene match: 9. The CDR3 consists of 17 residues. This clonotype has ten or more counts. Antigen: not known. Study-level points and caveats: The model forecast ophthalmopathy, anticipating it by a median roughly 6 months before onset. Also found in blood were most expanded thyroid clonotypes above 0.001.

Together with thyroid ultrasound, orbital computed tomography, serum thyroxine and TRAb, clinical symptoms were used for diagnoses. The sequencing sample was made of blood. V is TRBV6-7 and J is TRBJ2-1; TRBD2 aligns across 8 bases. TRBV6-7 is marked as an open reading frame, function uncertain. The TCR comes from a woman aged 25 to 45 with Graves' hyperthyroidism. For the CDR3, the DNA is TGTGCCAGCAGTTCCAGCAGCGGGAGCCTATCCTACAATGAGCAGTTCTTC. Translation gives CASSSSSGSLSYNEQFF.